These T cell receptor beta chains were read from a single sample in a study of cytomegalovirus exposure and HLA in healthy donors. Profiled with immunoSEQ multiplex PCR; TCRdb holds only in-frame clones, not every one. The data hold 150,000 to 200,000 clones, with roughly 80% observed a single time. The sequenced sample consisted of PBMCs. Every receptor here comes from a man aged 18 to 29 in good health and CMV-seropositive. Each CDR3 is given with its conserved first and last residue. The D gene is left open where the match is weak. Only part of the rows carry a size: once, few, many, or a class if the clone is expanded.

CDR3 protein | CDR3 DNA | clone size | J gene | V gene | D gene
CASSLEADGNEKLFF | TGTGCCAGCAGTTTAGAGGCAGACGGAAATGAAAAACTGTTTTTT | few | TRBJ1-4 | TRBV27 | NA
CAWGRGRSSGNTIYF | TGTGCCTGGGGGAGGGGACGGAGCTCTGGAAACACCATATATTTT | NA | TRBJ1-3 | TRBV30 | NA
CASSDTSGRTYNEQFF | TGTGCCAGCAGTGACACGAGCGGGAGGACCTACAATGAGCAGTTCTTC | NA | TRBJ2-1 | TRBV6-4 | TRBD2
CASSSAAYRPGTTGNNEQFF | TGTGCCAGCAGCTCTGCTGCATATAGGCCCGGGACTACGGGTAACAATGAGCAGTTCTTC | NA | TRBJ2-1 | TRBV13 | TRBD2
CASSKTRDSSYEQYF | TGTGCCAGCAGCAAGACGCGGGACAGCTCCTACGAGCAGTACTTC | NA | TRBJ2-7 | TRBV7-9 | NA
CASSPRLAAYNEQFF | TGTGCCAGCAGCCCACGACTAGCGGCCTACAATGAGCAGTTCTTC | NA | TRBJ2-1 | TRBV7-3 | TRBD2
CASAGVRGGELFF | TGTGCCAGCGCCGGGGTGAGAGGCGGGGAGCTGTTTTTT | NA | TRBJ2-2 | TRBV6-5 | NA
CAISDIERDRRRGYNEQFF | TGTGCCATCAGTGACATCGAGAGGGACAGGCGACGAGGATACAATGAGCAGTTCTTC | few | TRBJ2-1 | TRBV10-3 | TRBD1
CAWTLRGTSGETQYF | TGTGCCTGGACCCTCAGAGGGACTAGCGGGGAGACCCAGTACTTC | NA | TRBJ2-5 | TRBV30 | TRBD2
CPSSVLGTGGNEQYF | TGTCCCAGCAGCGTATTGGGGACGGGGGGAAACGAGCAGTACTTC | NA | TRBJ2-7 | TRBV5-6 | TRBD2
CASSITGGRYEQYF | TGTGCCAGTAGTATAACGGGGGGCCGCTACGAGCAGTACTTC | NA | TRBJ2-7 | TRBV19 | NA
CASSFYRAQGGEQFF | TGTGCCAGCAGTTTCTACAGGGCACAAGGGGGTGAGCAGTTCTTC | NA | TRBJ2-1 | TRBV27 | NA
CASSSWGLAGDSYEQYF | TGTGCCAGCAGTTCGTGGGGACTAGCGGGGGACTCCTACGAGCAGTACTTC | NA | TRBJ2-7 | TRBV28 | TRBD2
CASSLNRVIGYTF | TGTGCCAGCAGTTTAAACAGGGTTATTGGCTACACCTTC | NA | TRBJ1-2 | TRBV28 | NA
CPSSLIPSGTDTQYF | TGTCCCAGCAGTTTAATTCCTAGCGGAACAGATACGCAGTATTTT | NA | TRBJ2-3 | TRBV27 | TRBD2
CASRGGSYSNQPQHF | TGTGCCAGCAGGGGGGGGAGTTATAGCAATCAGCCCCAGCATTTT | NA | TRBJ1-5 | TRBV6-1 | NA
CASSLGRDNLYNEQFF | TGTGCCAGCAGCTTAGGCCGGGACAACCTCTACAATGAGCAGTTCTTC | few | TRBJ2-1 | TRBV7-9 | NA
CASSFGGGGNQPQHF | TGTGCCAGCAGTTTTGGGGGGGGCGGCAATCAGCCCCAGCATTTT | NA | TRBJ1-5 | TRBV28 | NA
CASSGQGNGEQFF | TGTGCCAGCAGTGGACAGGGTAACGGTGAGCAGTTCTTC | NA | TRBJ2-1 | TRBV7-3 | TRBD1
CAWSQISAYNEQFF | TGTGCCTGGAGTCAGATTAGCGCCTACAATGAGCAGTTCTTC | NA | TRBJ2-1 | TRBV30 | NA
CASGRGDNQPQHF | TGTGCCAGCGGCAGGGGGGACAATCAGCCCCAGCATTTT | NA | TRBJ1-5 | TRBV9 | TRBD1
CASSSIRDRSNTGELFF | TGTGCCAGCAGCTCTATACGAGACAGGTCGAACACCGGGGAGCTGTTTTTT | NA | TRBJ2-2 | TRBV13 | NA
CASSVEGAVTEAFF | TGTGCCAGCAGCGTAGAAGGGGCGGTCACTGAAGCTTTCTTT | NA | TRBJ1-1 | TRBV9 | NA
CASSLYGGQGNHGYTF | TGTGCCAGCAGTTTATACGGGGGACAGGGCAACCATGGCTACACCTTC | NA | TRBJ1-2 | TRBV28 | TRBD1
CASSQLIRRINTGELFF | TGCGCCAGCAGCCAATTAATCCGGCGGATTAACACCGGGGAGCTGTTTTTT | NA | TRBJ2-2 | TRBV4-1 | NA
CASSIHNGAAYNEQFF | TGTGCCAGTAGTATTCACAATGGGGCAGCCTACAATGAGCAGTTCTTC | NA | TRBJ2-1 | TRBV19 | NA
CASSLAGLAGGTSTDTQYF | TGCGCCAGCAGCTTGGCCGGACTAGCGGGAGGGACTAGCACAGATACGCAGTATTTT | NA | TRBJ2-3 | TRBV5-1 | TRBD2
CASSYSRRGDTQYF | TGTGCCAGCAGTTACTCCAGAAGGGGAGATACGCAGTATTTT | once | TRBJ2-3 | TRBV6-5 | NA
CSVARETQYF | TGCAGCGTTGCTAGGGAGACCCAGTACTTC | NA | TRBJ2-5 | TRBV29-1 | NA
CAWKGQMSSYEQYF | TGTGCCTGGAAAGGACAGATGAGCTCCTACGAGCAGTACTTC | once | TRBJ2-7 | TRBV30 | NA
CASRVLAATGELFF | TGTGCCAGCAGAGTACTAGCGGCCACCGGGGAGCTGTTTTTT | few | TRBJ2-2 | TRBV28 | TRBD2
CASSPVAGGPKYNEQFF | TGTGCCAGCAGTCCTGTAGCGGGAGGGCCGAAATACAATGAGCAGTTCTTC | NA | TRBJ2-1 | TRBV28 | TRBD2
CASSLGTSTDTQYF | TGCGCCAGCAGCTTGGGGACTAGCACAGATACGCAGTATTTT | few | TRBJ2-3 | TRBV5-1 | NA
CASSPDSFINTQYF | TGCGCCAGCAGCCCGGACAGTTTCATTAATACGCAGTATTTT | NA | TRBJ2-3 | TRBV5-1 | NA
CASSHPLANTQYF | TGTGCCAGCAGCCACCCCTTAGCGAATACGCAGTATTTT | NA | TRBJ2-3 | TRBV14 | NA
CASSQREQETQYF | TGCGCCAGCAGCCAACGGGAACAAGAGACCCAGTACTTC | NA | TRBJ2-5 | TRBV4-1 | NA
CASRTSGTYEQYF | TGTGCCAGCAGGACTAGCGGGACCTACGAGCAGTACTTC | NA | TRBJ2-7 | TRBV6-1 | TRBD2
CASSLGGQDDRGYTF | TGTGCCAGCAGCTTAGGGGGGCAAGACGACCGTGGCTACACCTTC | NA | TRBJ1-2 | TRBV7-9 | NA
CASSRTSGSKFF | TGCGCCAGCAGCCGGACTAGCGGGAGCAAATTCTTC | NA | TRBJ2-1 | TRBV5-1 | TRBD2
CASSWDNARPSEKLFF | TGTGCCAGCAGCTGGGACAACGCGAGACCCAGTGAAAAACTGTTTTTT | few | TRBJ1-4 | TRBV5-5 | NA
CASSFRLGRTGDPGELFF | TGTGCCAGCAGCTTTAGGTTAGGGAGGACAGGGGACCCCGGGGAGCTGTTTTTT | NA | TRBJ2-2 | TRBV7-8 | TRBD1
CASRRTGTGASNEKLFF | TGTGCCAGCAGGCGTACCGGGACAGGGGCCTCTAATGAAAAACTGTTTTTT | NA | TRBJ1-4 | TRBV28 | TRBD1